These 32 T cell receptor beta chains share one sample of origin, sequenced in a study of control samples from healthy donors and cancer patients. Measured with immunoSEQ multiplex PCR; TCRdb has only the in-frame clones, and not every one. This table has around 170,000 clones, 80% to 95% appearing once. The material sequenced was blood. These receptors came from a woman aged 25 to 39 in good health.

A single count supports this clone. The chain joins TRBV2 to TRBJ1-2; D perhaps matches TRBD1 (6 bases). V lost 6 bases and J lost 0, with 11 bases in between. CDR1 is SNHLY and CDR2 is FYNNEI in the germline V gene. This CDR3 contains 14 residues. CDR3: CASRQGQTNYGYTF. The CDR3 nucleotides are TGTGCCAGCAGACAGGGCCAGACTAACTATGGCTACACCTTC.

This clone was seen just once. The chain joins TRBV12-3 or TRBV12-4 to TRBJ1-4; 7 bases fit TRBD1. This CDR3 spans 13 amino acids. The junction had 7 bases not matched to a gene; V was cut back by 3 bases and J by 12 bases. The DNA for the CDR3 is TGTGCCAGCAGTTTGGCCCGTGACAGGGAACTGTTTTTT. This translates into CASSLARDRELFF.

The genes are TRBV29-1 and TRBJ2-7; D gene uncertain. Trimming pared 3 bases from V and 5 bases from J, leaving 11 bases between. The CDR3 runs to 12 residues. CDR1 is SQVTM, CDR2 ANQGSEA, per germline. CDR3 residues: CSVDGLANEQYF. The CDR3 coding sequence is TGCAGCGTTGATGGTCTGGCAAACGAGCAGTACTTC.

J is TRBJ1-2 and V is TRBV7-2, with D possibly TRBD1 on 6 matching bases. The CDR3 is made up of 17 amino acids. Germline V gene lookup returns CDR1 SGHTA and CDR2 FQGNSA. Deletions cut 1 base from V and 2 bases from J, with 17 bases between. This CDR3 reads CASSLVQYPGANYGYTF. CDR3 DNA sequence: TGTGCCAGCAGCTTAGTACAGTATCCGGGGGCCAACTATGGCTACACCTTC.

The chain uses TRBV7-6 and TRBJ1-5; D remains unclear. Germline V gene data show CDR1 as SGHVS and CDR2 as FNYEAQ. V gave up 3 bases and J gave up 4 bases, with 7 bases separating them. The CDR3 is 13 residues long. CDR3 in DNA: TGTGCCAGCAGCTTTGGAGAAAATCAGCCCCAGCATTTT. The encoded protein is CASSFGENQPQHF.

The chain carries TRBV6-5 and TRBJ1-4; D is perhaps TRBD1 (5 bases). V was trimmed by 8 bases and J by 4 bases, leaving 14 bases between them. In germline, CDR1 is MNHEY, CDR2 SVGAGI. The CDR3 is made up of 14 amino acids. CDR3 bases: TGTGCCAGCCGAAAGACAGCTTATAATGAAAAACTGTTTTTT. Translation gives CASRKTAYNEKLFF.

The chain joins TRBV19 to TRBJ2-5; possibly TRBD1 or TRBD2 for D (5 bases each). V lost 4 bases and J 1 base, leaving 7 bases between the germline ends. Germline-derived CDR1 and CDR2 are LNHDA and SQIVND (reference sequence). The CDR3 loop spans 13 amino acids. The CDR3 DNA reads as TGTGCCAGTAGTAGAGGGGCCCAAGAGACCCAGTACTTC. It specifies CASSRGAQETQYF.

The rearrangement links TRBV2 to TRBJ2-1; perhaps D is TRBD1 or TRBD2 (6 bases each). Germline V gene data show CDR1 as SNHLY and CDR2 as FYNNEI. The CDR3 extends over 16 amino acids. The V and J ends lost 3 bases and 0 bases respectively, with 12 bases between them. The CDR3 region has the DNA TGTGCCAGCAGTGAGCTAGGGGGGAGCTCCTACAATGAGCAGTTCTTC. Its protein is CASSELGGSSYNEQFF.

V and J are TRBV19 and TRBJ2-7; possible D gene TRBD1, 6 bases. V lost 4 bases and J 4 bases, leaving 8 bases between the germline ends. CDR3 size: 12 residues. The germline V gene has CDR1 LNHDA and CDR2 SQIVND (reference sequence). The CDR3 nucleotides are TGTGCCAGTAGTAGCAGGGGTTACGAGCAGTACTTC. It translates to CASSSRGYEQYF.

The chain is built from TRBV4-1 and TRBJ2-4; D is possibly TRBD1 or TRBD2 (5 bases each). CDR1 and CDR2 from the germline V gene are MGHRA and YSYEKL. This CDR3 has 14 amino acids. Trimming stripped 5 bases from V and 3 bases from J, with 11 bases between. CDR3: CASSTGTDKNIQYF. DNA for the CDR3: TGCGCCAGCAGCACCGGGACCGACAAAAACATTCAGTACTTC.

The chain employs TRBV11-2 and TRBJ1-2; the D gene is possibly TRBD1 (5 bases). The germline CDR1 and CDR2 sequences are SGHAT and FQNNGV. The length of the CDR3 is 14 residues. The V gene lost 4 bases and the J gene lost 6 bases, with 15 bases spanning the gap. CDR3 bases: TGTGCCAGCAGCTCGGGGACGATCGGAGATGGCTACACCTTC. Its translation is CASSSGTIGDGYTF.

The chain couples TRBV3-1 (or the pseudogene TRBV3-2) to TRBJ2-5; the D is unclear. V was pared by 1 base and J by 4 bases, with 4 bases between. Germline CDR1 LGHDT, CDR2 YNNKEL (reference sequence). The CDR3 has 12 amino acids. The CDR3 nucleotides are TGTGCCAGCAGCCAAGGTGGAGAGACCCAGTACTTC. This gives the protein CASSQGGETQYF.

This chain connects TRBV30 to TRBJ2-2; no clear D gene. CDR3 length equals 14 residues. Germline V gene lookup returns CDR1 GTSNPN and CDR2 SVGIG (reference sequence). The V gene lost 0 bases and the J gene lost 4 bases, with 9 bases spanning the gap. The CDR3 is CAWSVKGSTGELFF. DNA for the CDR3: TGTGCCTGGAGTGTAAAGGGCTCCACCGGGGAGCTGTTTTTT.

This clone turned up a few times. The chain couples TRBV6-5 to TRBJ2-7; D uncertain. The CDR3 totals 10 residues. V was cut by 6 bases and J by 9 bases, with 9 bases left in between. CDR1 is MNHEY and CDR2 is SVGAGI in the germline V gene. The CDR3 coding sequence is TGTGCCAGCAGAAGAAGGCGGCAGTACTTC. It yields the protein CASRRRRQYF.

The chain is built from TRBV10-1 and TRBJ2-7, with TRBD2 as a possible D gene (6 bases). Germline V lookup: CDR1 WNHNN, CDR2 SYGVQD (reference sequence). The V end was cut by 0 bases, the J end by 3 bases, with 12 bases between. This CDR3 has 15 amino acids. This CDR3 reads CASSESSAGIYEQYF. The CDR3 region has the DNA TGCGCCAGCAGTGAGTCGTCGGCGGGAATCTACGAGCAGTACTTC.

The chain is built from TRBV2 and TRBJ1-5; 7 nucleotides agree with TRBD1. V shed 5 bases, J shed 1 base, and the junction held 11 bases outside the gene matches. Germline assignment: CDR1 SNHLY and CDR2 FYNNEI. The CDR3 contains 17 residues. The DNA of the CDR3 is TGTGCCAGCAGTCTCCAGGGGGGGACATTAAGCAATCAGCCCCAGCATTTT. Translating gives CASSLQGGTLSNQPQHF.

The rearrangement links TRBV30 to TRBJ1-1, with TRBD1 matching 8 bases. The V and J ends lost 3 bases and 7 bases, in that order; junction bases with no gene match: 7. Germline loops: CDR1 GTSNPN, CDR2 SVGIG (reference sequence). This CDR3 spans 13 amino acids. Here the CDR3 DNA reads TGTGCCTGGAGAAGGGACAGGCCGAGTGAAGCTTTCTTT. Translating it yields CAWRRDRPSEAFF.

The chain joins TRBV9 to TRBJ2-2; TRBD2 matches 14 bases. Germline lookup yields CDR1 SGDLS and CDR2 YYNGEE. The CDR3 is 18 amino acids. V was clipped by 4 bases and J by 0 bases; unmatched bases: 5. CDR3 coding DNA: TGTGCCAGCAGCAAGACTAGCGGGAGGGCCTCGAACACCGGGGAGCTGTTTTTT. Encoded protein: CASSKTSGRASNTGELFF.

The chain employs TRBV19 and TRBJ1-1; no firm D call. Trimming took 4 bases from V and 2 from J, leaving 11 bases between them. The CDR3 runs 14 residues. Looked up from germline, CDR1 is LNHDA and CDR2 is SQIVND (reference sequence). CDR3 loop: CASSSPDGNTEAFF. Written as DNA, the CDR3 is TGTGCCAGTAGTAGTCCCGACGGCAACACTGAAGCTTTCTTT.

This chain uses TRBV18 with TRBJ1-3; no clear D. Germline CDR1 reads KGHSH; CDR2 reads LQKENI. V lost 3 bases, J lost 2 bases, and 8 bases lay in between. The length of the CDR3 is 14 residues. CDR3 loop: CASSPGLAGNTIYF. CDR3 DNA: TGTGCCAGCTCACCCGGGCTGGCTGGAAACACCATATATTTT.

This chain links TRBV6-5 with TRBJ2-7; either TRBD1 or TRBD2 may fit D (5 bases each). CDR1 MNHEY and CDR2 SVGAGI come from the germline V gene. The ends were cut back, 2 bases at V and 7 bases at J, with 15 bases in the middle. The CDR3 totals 14 residues. CDR3 loop: CASSYQGPSGEQYF. The CDR3 DNA is TGTGCCAGCAGTTACCAGGGTCCCTCGGGAGAGCAGTACTTC.

V is TRBV5-4 and J is TRBJ1-2, with no clear D. Germline loops: CDR1 SGHNT, CDR2 YYREEE (reference sequence). There are 14 residues in the CDR3. Between the trimmed V and J ends, which lost 0 bases and 8 bases, there was a span of 14 bases. CDR3: CASSLVGLKGGYTF. CDR3 bases: TGTGCCAGCAGCTTGGTAGGGCTAAAAGGGGGCTACACCTTC.

V usage is TRBV6-4 and J usage is TRBJ2-2; D is perhaps TRBD1 (6 bases). V lost 4 bases and J 7 bases, leaving 31 bases between the germline ends. The CDR3 loop spans 20 amino acids. Per germline, CDR1 MRHNA and CDR2 SNTAGT. The CDR3 is CASSVPLNLTAEGESGELFF. The CDR3 region has the DNA TGTGCCAGCAGTGTCCCTCTAAACCTAACAGCCGAGGGGGAGAGCGGGGAGCTGTTTTTT.

V gene TRBV12-3 or TRBV12-4 combines with J gene TRBJ2-2; no firm D call. V lost 2 bases and J lost 8, with 6 bases in between. The CDR3 loop spans 12 amino acids. The DNA of the CDR3 is TGTGCCAGCAGTTTACGCGAAGGGGAGCTGTTTTTT. Amino acid sequence: CASSLREGELFF.

The rearrangement joins TRBV9 to TRBJ1-6; TRBD1 is a possible D gene (5 bases). The CDR3 has 14 amino acids. Trimming shortened V by 1 base and J by 10 bases, and 12 bases separated the two germline ends. Germline CDR1 and CDR2: SGDLS and YYNGEE. CDR3 sequence (DNA): TGTGCCAGCAGCGTAACGGCAGGGAACTCACCCCTCCACTTT. This codes for CASSVTAGNSPLHF. The full variable domain, rest sourced from reference TRBV9 and TRBJ1-6, is DSGVTQTPKHLITATGQRVTLRCSPRSGDLSVYWYQQSLDQGLQFLIQYYNGEERAKGNILERFSAQQFPDLHSELNLSSLELGDSALYFCASSVTAGNSPLHFGNGTRLTVT.

The rearrangement uses TRBV5-4 and TRBJ1-2; D may be TRBD1 (5 bases). The V gene's germline CDR1 is SGHNT and CDR2 YYREEE (reference sequence). The germline V and J ends were trimmed by 3 bases and 4 bases, with 10 bases remaining between them. CDR3 length equals 13 residues. The CDR3 is CASSSGAGYGYTF. Written as DNA, the CDR3 is TGTGCCAGCAGCTCCGGGGCGGGCTATGGCTACACCTTC.

This clone came up a few times. V usage is TRBV7-6 and J usage is TRBJ2-1, with 9 bases fitting TRBD1. The V gene's germline CDR1 is SGHVS and CDR2 FNYEAQ. Trimming removed 5 bases from V and 0 bases from J; junction bases left unmatched: 5. The CDR3 spans 16 residues. The CDR3 DNA reads as TGTGCCAGCAGCCCACTGGACAGGGGCTCCTACAATGAGCAGTTCTTC. Encoded protein: CASSPLDRGSYNEQFF.

The chain joins TRBV27 to TRBJ1-4; 9 positions match TRBD1. This CDR3 is built from 18 residues. V gave up 3 bases and J gave up 5 bases; unmatched junction bases: 13. In germline, CDR1 is MNHEY, CDR2 SMNVEV (reference sequence). The CDR3 coding sequence is TGTGCCAGCAGTTTCCCGGGACAGGGAAAGGGGGCAAATGAAAAACTGTTTTTT. It specifies CASSFPGQGKGANEKLFF.

The chain couples TRBV21-1 to TRBJ1-4; TRBD1, the table's D call, lacks a check against the DNA. TRBV21-1 is described as a pseudogene. CDR3 length: 13 residues. CDR3 DNA sequence: TGTGCCAGGGACAGTGCAACTAATGAAAAACTGTTTTTT. It yields the protein CARDSATNEKLFF.

This chain joins TRBV29-1 and TRBJ2-1, with D uncertain. This CDR3 region has 12 residues. V gave up 1 base and J gave up 4 bases, with 5 bases separating them. Germline-derived CDR1 and CDR2 are SQVTM and ANQGSEA. The CDR3 reads CSVEGGYNEQFF. The CDR3 DNA reads as TGCAGCGTTGAAGGCGGATACAATGAGCAGTTCTTC.

This chain uses TRBV7-9 with TRBJ1-3; D gene uncertain. CDR1 SEHNR and CDR2 FQNEAQ come from the germline V gene (reference sequence). Trimming pared 5 bases from V and 4 bases from J, leaving 18 bases between. This CDR3 contains 16 residues. This CDR3 reads CASSPAPVEMGNTIYF. The CDR3 bases are TGTGCCAGCAGCCCCGCACCTGTGGAGATGGGAAACACCATATATTTT.

A note on this clone: The same CDR3 arises from other DNA sequences in this sample as well. J is TRBJ2-7 and V is TRBV11-2; D is undetermined. Trimming pared 1 base from V and 2 bases from J, leaving 0 bases between. This CDR3 is built from 11 residues. Germline lookup yields CDR1 SGHAT and CDR2 FQNNGV. CDR3 sequence: CASSLAYEQYF. CDR3 DNA sequence: TGTGCCAGCAGCTTAGCCTACGAGCAGTACTTC.